These 18 T cell receptor beta chains came from one sample sequenced in a study of cytomegalovirus exposure and HLA in healthy donors. PCR involved 60 Vbeta and 13 Jbeta primers. Profiled with immunoSEQ multiplex PCR; TCRdb holds only in-frame clones, not every one. The sample yields more than 90,000 clones, around 80% seen once. What was sequenced was PBMCs. All receptors come from a woman aged 55-70 years in good health and CMV-seronegative.

This clone was observed a few times. The chain links TRBV28 to TRBJ2-7, with D possibly TRBD2 on 6 matching bases. From germline, CDR1 is MDHEN and CDR2 SYDVKM. This CDR3 spans 12 amino acids. V was pared by 7 bases and J by 4 bases, with 11 bases between. CDR3 amino acids: CASTRRGYEQYF. CDR3 in DNA: TGTGCCAGCACCAGGCGGGGTTACGAGCAGTACTTC.

The V gene is TRBV15, the J gene TRBJ2-7; 8 bases are a match to TRBD2. Germline V gene lookup returns CDR1 LNHNV and CDR2 YYDKDF (reference sequence). The CDR3 totals 16 residues. After removal of 5 bases from V and 4 bases from J, the junction contained 13 bases not matched to a gene. The CDR3 loop is CATSSKLAGGRYEQYF. The CDR3 DNA sequence: TGTGCCACCAGCTCCAAGCTGGCGGGAGGAAGGTACGAGCAGTACTTC.

This chain links TRBV10-3 with TRBJ2-7; 12 nucleotides line up with TRBD2. V shed 6 bases, J shed 5 bases, and the junction held 5 bases outside the gene matches. Per the germline V gene, CDR1 is ENHRY and CDR2 is SYGVKD. The CDR3 extends over 14 amino acids. The CDR3 sequence: CAISRLAGEDEQYF. The CDR3 nucleotides are TGTGCCATCAGCAGACTAGCGGGAGAAGACGAGCAGTACTTC.

The V and J genes are TRBV13 and TRBJ2-1; D call uncertain. The length of the CDR3 is 13 residues. Trimming pared 5 bases from V and 3 bases from J, leaving 8 bases between. Per the germline V gene, CDR1 is PRHDT and CDR2 is FYEKMQ (reference sequence). In nucleotides, the CDR3 is TGTGCCAGCAGCCCCTTTTACTACAATGAGCAGTTCTTC. It translates to CASSPFYYNEQFF.

This chain uses TRBV19 with TRBJ1-2; D is perhaps TRBD1 (6 bases). Deletions cut 1 base from V and 4 bases from J, with 10 bases between. Germline lookup yields CDR1 LNHDA and CDR2 SQIVND (reference sequence). The CDR3 covers 14 residues. CDR3 protein: CASSIARDTYGYTF. The CDR3 DNA follows: TGTGCCAGTAGTATAGCTCGGGACACCTATGGCTACACCTTC.

This clone was detected only a few times. The gene calls are TRBV7-2 and TRBJ2-7; 12 bases agree with TRBD2. The CDR3 extends over 15 amino acids. Germline V gene sequence: CDR1 SGHTA, CDR2 FQGNSA. Unmatched junction bases numbered 5, after V lost 4 bases and J lost 4 bases. This CDR3 reads CASSYRTSGIYEQYF. CDR3 bases: TGTGCCAGCAGCTACCGGACTAGCGGGATATACGAGCAGTACTTC.

The V call is TRBV7-2, the J call TRBJ2-1; TRBD1 might be the D (6 bases). This CDR3 spans 16 amino acids. The V end lost 2 bases, the J end lost 2 bases, and 13 bases lay between the germline ends. CDR1 SGHTA and CDR2 FQGNSA come from the germline V gene. CDR3 coding DNA: TGTGCCAGCAGCTTAAAGGGGGAGAAACCCTACAATGAGCAGTTCTTC. The encoded protein is CASSLKGEKPYNEQFF.

The chain employs TRBV2 and TRBJ2-2; D is possibly TRBD2 (5 bases). The CDR3 sequence is 14 residues long. The V gene lost 9 bases and the J gene lost 1 base, with 12 bases spanning the gap. Germline V CDR1 and CDR2: SNHLY, FYNNEI. In DNA form, the CDR3 reads TGTGCCAGTAATGGACTGGTGAACACCGGGGAGCTGTTTTTT. Amino acids: CASNGLVNTGELFF. Looking up the rest from reference TRBV2 and TRBJ2-2 gives the full variable domain: EPEVTQTPSHQVTQMGQEVILRCVPISNHLYFYWYRQILGQKVEFLVSFYNNEISEKSEIFDDQFSVERPDGSNFTLKIRSTKLEDSAMYFCASNGLVNTGELFFGEGSRLTVL.

This chain links TRBV7-9 with TRBJ1-2; 11 nucleotides match TRBD1. Losses at the gene ends were 1 base for V and 6 bases for J; bases not matched to a gene: 1. Germline V gene lookup returns CDR1 SEHNR and CDR2 FQNEAQ (reference sequence). This CDR3 spans 14 amino acids. CDR3 amino acids: CASSLGTGGNGYTF. The CDR3 DNA is TGTGCCAGCAGCTTAGGGACAGGGGGCAATGGCTACACCTTC.

V is TRBV19 and J is TRBJ2-1; tentative D call: TRBD1 (6 bases). Trimming cost V 5 bases and J 7 bases, with 12 bases left between them. This CDR3 region has 13 residues. Germline V gene sequence: CDR1 LNHDA, CDR2 SQIVND (reference sequence). As DNA, the CDR3 is TGTGCCAGTAGTTCGGCTAGGGGGAATGAGCAGTTCTTC. Its translation: CASSSARGNEQFF.

The V and J genes are TRBV7-9 and TRBJ2-1; 8 bases are shared with TRBD1. CDR3 size: 18 residues. Looked up from germline, CDR1 is SEHNR and CDR2 is FQNEAQ (reference sequence). Germline trimming cut 1 base from V and 3 bases from J; bases unmatched to any gene: 11. CDR3 sequence reads: CASSLGTGNRTFYNEQFF. CDR3 nucleotides: TGTGCCAGCAGCTTAGGGACAGGGAACCGGACCTTCTACAATGAGCAGTTCTTC.

The chain uses TRBV29-1 and TRBJ1-5; TRBD1 might be the D (6 bases). The V end lost 6 bases, the J end lost 2 bases, and 11 bases lay between the germline ends. The germline V gene encodes CDR1 SQVTM and CDR2 ANQGSEA. The CDR3 runs 13 residues. As DNA, the CDR3 is TGCAGCGTGGCCCCAGGGGGCAATCAGCCCCAGCATTTT. It encodes CSVAPGGNQPQHF. Using reference TRBV29-1 and TRBJ1-5 for the parts outside the CDR3, the full variable domain is SAVISQKPSRDICQRGTSLTIQCQVDSQVTMMFWYRQQPGQSLTLIATANQGSEATYESGFVIDKFPISRPNLTFSTLTVSNMSPEDSSIYLCSVAPGGNQPQHFGDGTRLSIL.

The gene calls are TRBV5-6 and TRBJ2-5; D is possibly TRBD1 (6 bases). The V end was cut by 4 bases, the J end by 2 bases, with 15 bases between. Germline V gives CDR1 SGHDT, CDR2 YYEEEE. The CDR3 spans 15 residues. CDR3 DNA: TGTGCCAGCAGCCGAGGGGGAACAACTCAAGAGACCCAGTACTTC. As protein: CASSRGGTTQETQYF. Full variable domain (remainder filled in from reference TRBV5-6 and TRBJ2-5): DAGVTQSPTHLIKTRGQQVTLRCSPKSGHDTVSWYQQALGQGPQFIFQYYEEEERQRGNFPDRFSGHQFPNYSSELNVNALLLGDSALYLCASSRGGTTQETQYFGPGTRLLVL.

The chain employs TRBV7-2 and TRBJ2-1, with D uncertain. The CDR3 has 15 amino acids. V was trimmed by 1 base and J by 8 bases, leaving 15 bases between them. The germline V gene has CDR1 SGHTA and CDR2 FQGNSA. The CDR3 loop is CASSLGSPTQDEQFF. The CDR3 nucleotides read TGTGCCAGCAGCTTAGGGTCTCCCACCCAGGATGAGCAGTTCTTC.

This chain joins TRBV5-1 and TRBJ1-2, with 12 bases lining up with TRBD1. V trimming: 0 bases; J trimming: 0 bases; junction bases outside the gene matches: 3. There are 17 residues in the CDR3. Per germline, CDR1 SGHRS and CDR2 YFSETQ. The CDR3 loop reads CASSLVGTGGSNYGYTF. The CDR3 DNA follows: TGCGCCAGCAGCTTGGTGGGGACAGGGGGCTCTAACTATGGCTACACCTTC.

The V and J genes are TRBV9 and TRBJ2-1, with D perhaps matching TRBD2 (5 bases). Germline CDR1 reads SGDLS; CDR2 reads YYNGEE. V shed 3 bases and J shed 4 bases, with 11 bases lying between them. The CDR3 has 14 residues. The CDR3 sequence: CASSASLGYNEQFF. CDR3 DNA: TGTGCCAGCAGCGCATCACTAGGTTACAATGAGCAGTTCTTC.

V usage is TRBV19 and J usage is TRBJ1-1; possible D gene TRBD1, 5 bases. Germline values: CDR1 LNHDA, CDR2 SQIVND (reference sequence). This CDR3 comprises 14 residues. V was clipped by 7 bases and J by 3 bases, with 15 bases between them. The CDR3 DNA follows: TGTGCCAGTACGAACAGGATGGCGTACACTGAAGCTTTCTTT. It yields the protein CASTNRMAYTEAFF.

The rearrangement links TRBV28 to TRBJ1-5; D remains ambiguous. Germline V gives CDR1 MDHEN, CDR2 SYDVKM. The CDR3 loop spans 13 amino acids. Trimming stripped 2 bases from V and 7 bases from J, with 9 bases between. Here the CDR3 reads CASSLAGGQPQHF. DNA for the CDR3: TGTGCCAGCAGTTTAGCAGGCGGGCAGCCCCAGCATTTT.